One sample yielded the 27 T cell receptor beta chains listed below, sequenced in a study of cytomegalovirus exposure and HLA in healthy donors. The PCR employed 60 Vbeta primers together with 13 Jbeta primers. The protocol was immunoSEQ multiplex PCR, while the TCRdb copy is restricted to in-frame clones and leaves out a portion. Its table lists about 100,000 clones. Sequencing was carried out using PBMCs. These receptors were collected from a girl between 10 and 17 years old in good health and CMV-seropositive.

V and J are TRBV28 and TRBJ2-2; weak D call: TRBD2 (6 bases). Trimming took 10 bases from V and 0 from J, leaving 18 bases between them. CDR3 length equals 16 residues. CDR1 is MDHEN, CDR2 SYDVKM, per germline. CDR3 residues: CATHRWGVSNTGELFF. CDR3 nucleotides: TGTGCCACCCACAGGTGGGGGGTTTCGAACACCGGGGAGCTGTTTTTT.

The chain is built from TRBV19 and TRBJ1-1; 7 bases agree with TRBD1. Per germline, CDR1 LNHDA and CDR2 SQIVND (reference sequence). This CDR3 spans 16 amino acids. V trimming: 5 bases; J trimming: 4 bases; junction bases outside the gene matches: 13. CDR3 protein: CASSFINQGVITEAFF. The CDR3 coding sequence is TGTGCCAGTAGTTTCATAAACCAGGGGGTTATCACTGAAGCTTTCTTT.

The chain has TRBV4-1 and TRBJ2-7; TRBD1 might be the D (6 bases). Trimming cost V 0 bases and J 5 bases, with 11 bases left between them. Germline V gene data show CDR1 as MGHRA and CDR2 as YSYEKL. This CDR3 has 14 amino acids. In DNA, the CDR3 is TGCGCCAGCAGCCAAGAAGGGGGTTTCGACGAGCAGTACTTC. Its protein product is CASSQEGGFDEQYF.

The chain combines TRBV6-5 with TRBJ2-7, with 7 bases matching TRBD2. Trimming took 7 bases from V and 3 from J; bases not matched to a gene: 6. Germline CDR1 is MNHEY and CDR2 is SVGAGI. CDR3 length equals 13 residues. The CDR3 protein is CASTAGQFYEQYF. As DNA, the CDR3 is TGTGCCAGCACAGCGGGGCAATTCTACGAGCAGTACTTC.

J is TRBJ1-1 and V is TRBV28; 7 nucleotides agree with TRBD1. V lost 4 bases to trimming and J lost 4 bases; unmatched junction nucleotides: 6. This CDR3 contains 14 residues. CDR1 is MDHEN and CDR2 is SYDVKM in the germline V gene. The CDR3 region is CASSWGTEGTEAFF. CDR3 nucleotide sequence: TGTGCCAGCAGTTGGGGGACAGAGGGCACTGAAGCTTTCTTT.

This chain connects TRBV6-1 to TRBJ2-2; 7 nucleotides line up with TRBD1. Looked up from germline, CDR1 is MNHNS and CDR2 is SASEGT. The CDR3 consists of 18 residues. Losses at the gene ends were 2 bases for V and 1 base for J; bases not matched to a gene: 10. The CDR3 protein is CASSEYTGRQGNTGELFF. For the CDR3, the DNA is TGTGCCAGCAGTGAATATACCGGCAGACAGGGGAACACCGGGGAGCTGTTTTTT.

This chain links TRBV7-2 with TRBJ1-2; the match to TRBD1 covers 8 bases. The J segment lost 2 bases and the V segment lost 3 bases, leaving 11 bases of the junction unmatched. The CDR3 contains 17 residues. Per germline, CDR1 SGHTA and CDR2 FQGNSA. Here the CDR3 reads CASSFPETGQENYGYTF. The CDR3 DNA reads TGTGCCAGCAGCTTTCCCGAAACGGGACAGGAAAACTATGGCTACACCTTC.

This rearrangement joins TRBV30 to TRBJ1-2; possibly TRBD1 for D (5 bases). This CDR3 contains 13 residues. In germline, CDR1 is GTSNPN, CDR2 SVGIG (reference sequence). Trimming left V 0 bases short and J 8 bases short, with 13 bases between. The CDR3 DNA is TGTGCCTGGAGTGTAACGACGGGGGAAGGCTACACCTTC. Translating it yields CAWSVTTGEGYTF.

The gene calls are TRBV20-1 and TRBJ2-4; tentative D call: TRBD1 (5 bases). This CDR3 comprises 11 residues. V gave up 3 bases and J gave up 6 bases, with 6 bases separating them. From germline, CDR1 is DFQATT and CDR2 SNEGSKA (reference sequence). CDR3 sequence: CSASTGNIQYF. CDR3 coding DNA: TGCAGTGCTAGTACAGGAAACATTCAGTACTTC.

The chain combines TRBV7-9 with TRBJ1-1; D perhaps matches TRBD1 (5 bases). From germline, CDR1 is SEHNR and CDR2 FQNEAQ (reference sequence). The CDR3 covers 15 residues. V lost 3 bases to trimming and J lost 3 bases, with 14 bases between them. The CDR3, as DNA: TGTGCCAGCAGCTTCCTTTCAGGGAGGGACACTGAAGCTTTCTTT. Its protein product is CASSFLSGRDTEAFF.

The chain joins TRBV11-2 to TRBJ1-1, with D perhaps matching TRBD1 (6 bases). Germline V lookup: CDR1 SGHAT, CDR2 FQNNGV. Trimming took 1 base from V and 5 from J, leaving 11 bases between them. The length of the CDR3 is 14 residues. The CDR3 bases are TGTGCCAGCAGCTTAGTCAGGGGAGGGACTGAAGCTTTCTTT. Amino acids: CASSLVRGGTEAFF.

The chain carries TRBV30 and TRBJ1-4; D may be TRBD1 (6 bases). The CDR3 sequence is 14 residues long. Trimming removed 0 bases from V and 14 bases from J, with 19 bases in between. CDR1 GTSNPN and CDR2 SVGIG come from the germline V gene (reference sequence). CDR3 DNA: TGTGCCTGGAGTGTAGACCAACAGGGCCAGTGGCTGTTTTTT. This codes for CAWSVDQQGQWLFF.

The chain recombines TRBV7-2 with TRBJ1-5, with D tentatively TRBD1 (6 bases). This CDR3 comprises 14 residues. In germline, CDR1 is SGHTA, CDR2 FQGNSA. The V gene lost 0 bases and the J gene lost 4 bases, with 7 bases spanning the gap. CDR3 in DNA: TGTGCCAGCAGCTTAGCGCAGGGGAATCAGCCCCAGCATTTT. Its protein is CASSLAQGNQPQHF.

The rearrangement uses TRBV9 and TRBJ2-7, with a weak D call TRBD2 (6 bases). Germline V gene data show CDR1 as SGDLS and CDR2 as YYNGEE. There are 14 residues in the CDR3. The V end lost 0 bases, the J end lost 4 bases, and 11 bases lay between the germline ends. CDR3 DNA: TGTGCCAGCAGCGTAGCGCGGGGCGTTTACGAGCAGTACGTC. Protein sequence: CASSVARGVYEQYV.

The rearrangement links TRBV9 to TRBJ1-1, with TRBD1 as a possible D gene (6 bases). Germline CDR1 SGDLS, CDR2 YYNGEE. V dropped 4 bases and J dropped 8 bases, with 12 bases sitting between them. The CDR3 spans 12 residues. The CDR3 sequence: CASSPDGGEAFF. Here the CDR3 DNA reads TGTGCCAGCAGCCCTGATGGGGGCGAAGCTTTCTTT.

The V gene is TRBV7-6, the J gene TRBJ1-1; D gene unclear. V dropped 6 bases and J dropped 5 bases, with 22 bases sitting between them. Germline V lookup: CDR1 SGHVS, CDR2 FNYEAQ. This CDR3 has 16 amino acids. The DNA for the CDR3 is TGTGCCAGCAGGCCCGGAAATCTCGAAGGAGGAACTGAAGCTTTCTTT. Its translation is CASRPGNLEGGTEAFF.

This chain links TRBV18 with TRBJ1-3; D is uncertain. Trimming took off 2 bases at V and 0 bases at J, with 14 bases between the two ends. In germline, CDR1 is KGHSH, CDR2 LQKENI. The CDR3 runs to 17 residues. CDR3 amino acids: CASSPGAPSFSGNTIYF. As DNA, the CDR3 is TGTGCCAGCTCACCAGGAGCGCCAAGTTTCTCTGGAAACACCATATATTTT.

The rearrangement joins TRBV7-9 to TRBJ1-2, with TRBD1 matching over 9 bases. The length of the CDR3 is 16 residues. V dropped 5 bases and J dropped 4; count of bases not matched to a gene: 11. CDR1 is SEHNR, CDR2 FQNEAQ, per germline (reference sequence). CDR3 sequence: CASSTVYRGLVYGYTF. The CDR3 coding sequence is TGTGCCAGCAGCACAGTTTACAGGGGGCTAGTCTATGGCTACACCTTC.

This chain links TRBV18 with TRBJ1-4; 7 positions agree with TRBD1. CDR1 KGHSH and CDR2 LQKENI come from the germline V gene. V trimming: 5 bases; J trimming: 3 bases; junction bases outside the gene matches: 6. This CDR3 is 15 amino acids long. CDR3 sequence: CASSSNRGPNEKLFF. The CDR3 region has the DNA TGTGCCAGCTCATCAAACAGGGGCCCTAATGAAAAACTGTTTTTT. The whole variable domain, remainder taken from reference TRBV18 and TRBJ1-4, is NAGVMQNPRHLVRRRGQEARLRCSPMKGHSHVYWYRQLPEEGLKFMVYLQKENIIDESGMPKERFSAEFPKEGPSILRIQQVVRGDSAAYFCASSSNRGPNEKLFFGSGTQLSVL.

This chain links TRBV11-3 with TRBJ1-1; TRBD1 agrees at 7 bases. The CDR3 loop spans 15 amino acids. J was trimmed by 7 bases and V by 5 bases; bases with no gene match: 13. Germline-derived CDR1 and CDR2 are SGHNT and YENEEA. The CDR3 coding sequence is TGTGCCAGCAGCCCCCGGGACAGCCCCAAGGATGAAGCTTTCTTT. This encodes CASSPRDSPKDEAFF. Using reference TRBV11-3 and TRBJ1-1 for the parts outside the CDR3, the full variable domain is EAGVVQSPRYKIIEKKQPVAFWCNPISGHNTLYWYLQNLGQGPELLIRYENEEAVDDSQLPKDRFSAERLKGVDSTLKIQPAELGDSAVYLCASSPRDSPKDEAFFGQGTRLTVV.

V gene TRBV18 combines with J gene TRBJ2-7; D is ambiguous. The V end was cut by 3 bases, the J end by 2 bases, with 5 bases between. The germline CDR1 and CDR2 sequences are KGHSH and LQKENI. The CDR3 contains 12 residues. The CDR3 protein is CASSPSAYEQYV. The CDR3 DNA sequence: TGTGCCAGCTCACCGAGCGCCTACGAGCAGTACGTC.

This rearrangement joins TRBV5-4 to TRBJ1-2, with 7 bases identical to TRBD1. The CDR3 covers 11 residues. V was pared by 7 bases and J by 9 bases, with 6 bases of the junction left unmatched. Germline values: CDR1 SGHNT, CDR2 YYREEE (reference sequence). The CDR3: CASGTDRRYTF. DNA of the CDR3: TGTGCCAGCGGGACGGACAGGCGCTACACCTTC.

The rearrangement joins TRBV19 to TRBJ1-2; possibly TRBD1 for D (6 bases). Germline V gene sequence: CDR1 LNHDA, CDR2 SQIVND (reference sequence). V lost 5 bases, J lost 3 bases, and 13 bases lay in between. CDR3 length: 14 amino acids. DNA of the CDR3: TGTGCCAGTAGTTCGGGGACATCCTACTATGGCTACACCTTC. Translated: CASSSGTSYYGYTF.

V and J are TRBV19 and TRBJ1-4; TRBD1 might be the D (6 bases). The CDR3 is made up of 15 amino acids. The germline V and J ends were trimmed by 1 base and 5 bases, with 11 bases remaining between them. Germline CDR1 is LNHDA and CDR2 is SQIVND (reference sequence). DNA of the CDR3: TGTGCCAGTAGTATAGGGGGGCGGCCCAATGAAAAACTGTTTTTT. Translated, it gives CASSIGGRPNEKLFF.

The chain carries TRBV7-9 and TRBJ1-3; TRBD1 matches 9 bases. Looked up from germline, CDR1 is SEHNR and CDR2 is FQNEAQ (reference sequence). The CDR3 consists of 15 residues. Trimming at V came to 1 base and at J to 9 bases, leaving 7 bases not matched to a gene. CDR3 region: CASSLVGTGFFTIYF. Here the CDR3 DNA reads TGTGCCAGCAGCTTAGTAGGGACAGGGTTTTTCACCATATATTTT.

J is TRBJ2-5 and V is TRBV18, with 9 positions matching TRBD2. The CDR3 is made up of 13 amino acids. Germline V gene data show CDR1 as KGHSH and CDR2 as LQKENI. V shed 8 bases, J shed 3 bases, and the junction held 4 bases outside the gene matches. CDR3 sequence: CASRTSEKETQYF. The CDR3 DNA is TGTGCCAGCCGGACTAGCGAGAAAGAGACCCAGTACTTC.

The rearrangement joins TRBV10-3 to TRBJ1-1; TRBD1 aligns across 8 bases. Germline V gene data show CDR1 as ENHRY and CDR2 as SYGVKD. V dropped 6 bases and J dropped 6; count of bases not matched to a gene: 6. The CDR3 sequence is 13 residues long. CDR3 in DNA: TGTGCCATCAGCCAGACAGGGGAGGCTGAAGCTTTCTTT. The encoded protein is CAISQTGEAEAFF.